The T cell receptor (beta chain) described here comes from a study of CD8+ T cells in alopecia areata. Points from the study as a whole: Alopecia totalis/universalis scalp especially showed more expanded CD8+ clones than normal scalp.

Sequencing templates came from extracted RNA that was reverse transcribed into cDNA. TCRdb keeps only in-frame clones here, not all; method: immunoSEQ multiplex PCR. The sample contains hundreds of thousands of clones, about 60% of which appear only once. Germline values: CDR1 MNHEY, CDR2 SVGAGI. This CDR3 is built from 14 residues. V shed 6 bases and J 5 bases; nucleotides not matched to a gene: 8. The treatment here: oral pan-JAK inhibitor, 5-10 mg twice daily. A word on this clone: Its matching antigen is unknown.

J is TRBJ2-3 and V is TRBV6-5; 7 nucleotides line up with TRBD2. Sequencing was performed on CD4+ T cells sorted from blood, taken around week 54, from a patient treated with tofacitinib. The clonotype was recovered from a human donor with alopecia areata. The chain's CDR3 is CASRAHGGVDTQYF. In nucleotides, the CDR3 is TGTGCCAGCAGAGCCCATGGGGGGGTAGATACGCAGTATTTT.